These 3 T cell receptor beta chains share one sample of origin, sequenced in a study of T-cell reconstitution after alpha-beta-depleted transplantation in children. This sample's TCRbeta library carried unique molecular identifier barcodes. One entry per CDR3 protein, called by TCRdb with MiXCR from the PCR reads. Of 150,000 to 250,000 distinct CDR3 sequences in the sample, approximately 14% were seen once. The sequenced sample was PBMCs from the stem cell graft donor, obtained from the stem cell graft. These receptors were taken from a human donor who donated a stem cell graft to a child with acute lymphoblastic leukemia.

There are many counts of this clonotype. CDR3 region: CASSWTSGRAGSTDTQYF. The CDR3 bases are TGTGCCAGCAGCTGGACTAGCGGGAGGGCCGGGAGCACAGATACGCAGTATTTT. This sequence joins TRBV28 and TRBJ2-3; 15 nucleotides match TRBD2. The CDR3 loop spans 18 amino acids. Germline V gene lookup returns CDR1 MDHEN and CDR2 SYDVKM. J lost 0 bases, V lost 6 bases, and 7 bases had no gene match.

This CDR3 reads CASSLLSGTGTGELFF. The CDR3 nucleotides are TGTGCCAGCAGTTTATTATCGGGGACAGGGACCGGGGAGCTGTTTTTT. The chain is built from TRBV27 and TRBJ2-2; TRBD1 matches at 9 bases. There are 16 residues in the CDR3. The germline CDR1 and CDR2 sequences are MNHEY and SMNVEV (reference sequence). The J segment lost 5 bases and the V segment lost 1 base, leaving 5 bases of the junction unmatched.

A word on this clonotype: This could be a read error, since a much larger clone is one nucleotide away. CDR3: CTSSLNVGITDTQYF. CDR3 DNA sequence: TGTACCAGCAGCTTAAACGTCGGCATCACAGATACGCAGTATTTT. This rearrangement joins TRBV7-2 to TRBJ2-3; D not certain. V shed 2 bases and J shed 2 bases, with 11 bases lying between them. Germline V gene sequence: CDR1 SGHTA, CDR2 FQGNSA. There are 15 residues in the CDR3.